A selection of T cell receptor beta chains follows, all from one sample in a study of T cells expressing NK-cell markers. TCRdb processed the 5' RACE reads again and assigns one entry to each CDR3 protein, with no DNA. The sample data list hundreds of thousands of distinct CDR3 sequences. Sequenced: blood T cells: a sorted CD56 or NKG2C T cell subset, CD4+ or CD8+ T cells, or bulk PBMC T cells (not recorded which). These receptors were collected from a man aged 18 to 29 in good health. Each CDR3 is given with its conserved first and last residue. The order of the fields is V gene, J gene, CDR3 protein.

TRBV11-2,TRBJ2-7,CASSLEGAGGPSYEQYF
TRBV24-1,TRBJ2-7,CATSDPSGTEYEQYF
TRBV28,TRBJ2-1,CASSTWAGGPDEQFF
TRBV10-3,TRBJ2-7,CAIRGGDTYEQYF
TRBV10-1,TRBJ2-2,CASSDLLTSGNTGELFF
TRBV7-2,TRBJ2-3,CASSLTDTGTQYF
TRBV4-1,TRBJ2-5,CASSPPLGRSSGPQETQYF
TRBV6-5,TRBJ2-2,CASSSPSGRATGELFF
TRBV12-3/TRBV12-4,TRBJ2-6,CASSYKGSGANVLTF
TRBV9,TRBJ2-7,CASSQAIAGVNEQYF
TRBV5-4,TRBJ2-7,CASSLERGWEQYF
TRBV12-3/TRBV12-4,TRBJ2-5,CASSSTSGRAVPQETQYF
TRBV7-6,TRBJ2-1,CASTEFSGTGRASGGNEQFF
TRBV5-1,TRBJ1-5,CASSLKTGEGNSNQPQHF
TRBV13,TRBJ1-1,CASSWDRGLNTEAFF
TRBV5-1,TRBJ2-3,CASRTGLSSTDTQYF
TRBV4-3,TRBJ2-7,CASSQDPRPSYEQYF
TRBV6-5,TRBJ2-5,CASSYSGEIETQYF
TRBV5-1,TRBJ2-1,CASSLALQGQTYNEQFF
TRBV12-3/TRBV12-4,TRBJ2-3,CASSLGAGTSGGDTQYF
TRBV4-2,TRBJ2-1,CASSPGTSGSDIHNEQFF
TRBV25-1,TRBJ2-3,CASSESAGGPGDTQYF
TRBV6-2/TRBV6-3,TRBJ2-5,CASSYGIAGFKETQYF
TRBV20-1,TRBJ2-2,CSARLAEGTGELFF
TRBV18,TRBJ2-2,CASSPQELGGELFF
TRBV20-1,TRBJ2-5,CSARMTGKETQYF
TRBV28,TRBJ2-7,CASSTLAGISYEQYF
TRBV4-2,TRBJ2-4,CASSPDLGVKNIQYF
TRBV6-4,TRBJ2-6,CASSDGIRDSFSGANVLTF
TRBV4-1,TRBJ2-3,CASSQDGGISTDTQYF
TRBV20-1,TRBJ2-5,CSAGQGLGTQYF
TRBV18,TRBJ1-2,CASSLSISDGHGYTF
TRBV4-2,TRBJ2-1,CASSQTESIYNEQFF
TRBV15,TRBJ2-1,CATSKPAGGHGEQFF
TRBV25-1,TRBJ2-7,CASSVGGLAGEQYF
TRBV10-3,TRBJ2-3,CAISESRGGATDTQYF
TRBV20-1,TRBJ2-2,CSALKTGPNTGELFF
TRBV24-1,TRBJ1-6,CATSDYGSPLHF
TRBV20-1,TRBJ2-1,CSARVGESYNEQFF
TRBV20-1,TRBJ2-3,CSARVGGRSDTQYF
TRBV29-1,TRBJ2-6,CSGGSGGANVLTF
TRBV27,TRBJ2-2,CATGRWGQGGAGELFF
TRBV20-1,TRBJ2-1,CSARVAGDKNEQFF
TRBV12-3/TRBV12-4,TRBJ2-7,CASSSRRGAAYEQYF
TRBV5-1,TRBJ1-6,CASSQMGHSNSPLHF
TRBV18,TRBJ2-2,CASSPSRGTSGRDHTGELFF
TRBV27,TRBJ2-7,CASSSLGGGGEQYF
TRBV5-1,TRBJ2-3,CASSLESSGSSSTQYF
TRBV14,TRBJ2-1,CASSDSGFDNEQFF
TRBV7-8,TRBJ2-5,CASSIRQGASKYF
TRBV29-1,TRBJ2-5,CSVEGGQGGKTQYF
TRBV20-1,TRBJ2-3,CSARQESGSPDTQYF
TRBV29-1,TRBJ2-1,CSVRRGRAAALGEQFF
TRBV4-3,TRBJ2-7,CASSQDYTPRGYDYEQYF
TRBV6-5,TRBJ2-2,CASSYYLSRRSNTGELFF
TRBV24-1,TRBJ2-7,CATGSGLEQYF
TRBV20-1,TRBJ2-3,CSARDPKTGMIDTQYF
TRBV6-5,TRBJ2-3,CASSYSPDRGHTDTQYF
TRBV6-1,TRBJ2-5,CASSEIGMAGIETQYF
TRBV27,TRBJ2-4,CASNTSGRGIQYF